Given below is one T cell receptor (delta chain) in context. This record belongs to a study of gamma-delta chains in newborns, infants, children. Study-level information: Microbial exposure reportedly drives polyclonal innate γδ T cell expansion after birth.

TCRdb made new clone calls on the reads using CATT. The table records about 11,000 delta-chain clones, roughly 8% of them present only once. CDR3 length equals 19 residues. For the J gene the call is TRDJ3; the V gene lacks a call; the table's D call, TRDD3, was not checked against the DNA. Sequenced: blood. The TCR sequence derives from a child who was a newborn, infant or young child, either healthy, febrile or measles-vaccinated (not recorded which). CDR3 sequence (DNA): TGTGCCTGTGACGTACTGGGGGATAGTATCTCCTGGGACACCCGACAGATGTTTTTC. Encoded protein: CACDVLGDSISWDTRQMFF.